This T cell receptor (beta chain) was documented in a study of T cells in narcolepsy. Study results and limitations: Autoreactive clonotypes reportedly recurred in blood of same and different patients, not controls. Comparing one patient's CSF and blood CD4+ clonotypes highlighted HCRT- and TRIB2-specific autoreactive clonotypes.

CDR1 is MGHRA, CDR2 YSYEKL, per germline. The ends were cut back, 3 bases at V and 4 bases at J, with 13 bases in the middle. There are 15 residues in the CDR3. About this clone itself: Its target is not known.

Sequenced by immunoSEQ multiplex PCR; TCRdb stores in-frame clones only, minus some. The table lists about 22,000 clones, approximately 82% of them singletons. The V gene is TRBV4-1, the J gene TRBJ1-3, with D possibly matching TRBD1 (6 bases). The specimen sequenced was memory (CD45RA-) CD4+ T cells from blood. The TCR comes from a human donor in good health. CDR3: CASSHRGDSGNTIYF. The CDR3 nucleotides read TGCGCCAGCAGCCACAGGGGAGATTCGGGAAACACCATATATTTT.